This T cell receptor beta chain was found in a study of blood T cell repertoires in COVID-19. Germline V gene sequence: CDR1 SGHAT, CDR2 FQNNGV. V was trimmed by 3 bases and J by 5 bases, leaving 8 bases between them. CDR3 length: 13 amino acids. In the study's own analysis: Quantification of nucleated cells was approximated via reference gene primer amplification. Clones were sequenced by immunoSEQ multiplex PCR, and TCRdb holds only the in-frame ones, with some missing. Clonal size and the V and J genes are those of that table, whereas D and trimming came from the DNA. This table holds roughly 250,000 clones, around 85% found once.

This TCR derives from a woman in her forties with active or convalescent COVID-19. The sample consisted of peripheral blood. The V and J genes are TRBV11-2 and TRBJ2-1; no firm D call. CDR3 coding DNA: TGTGCCAGCAGCTTCACCCGGGACAATGAGCAGTTCTTC. Protein sequence: CASSFTRDNEQFF.